The 25 T cell receptor beta chains given below trace back to one sample, sequenced in a study of shared clonotypes between healthy human individuals (TCRdb year 2020). Receptors were amplified or captured by the immunoSEQ multiplex PCR assay. The table comes from immuneACCESS by way of TCRdb, which keeps in-frame sequences with V and J called. Part of the clones is missing from these tables; in studies checked, under half for an unresolved V gene and the rest for unknown reasons. Across this sample there are about 2.4 million clones, with over 85% seen only once. The ten most abundant clones make up about 0.38% of the sample. Sequenced input: naive CD4+ T cells from PBMCs. The sample's cell subset or site label, decoded: CD45RA+ positively selected. Receptors were obtained from a man between 18 and 29 years old in good health. Some clones in this sample may be carry-over from other donors' samples.

The gene calls are TRBV5-1 and TRBJ2-7; 13 bases fit TRBD2. Germline V lookup: CDR1 SGHRS, CDR2 YFSETQ. The CDR3 contains 15 residues. Losses at the gene ends were 4 bases for V and 5 bases for J; bases not matched to a gene: 6. In DNA, the CDR3 is TGCGCCAGCAGCCTACTAGCGGGAGGGCCTAACGAGCAGTACTTC. As protein: CASSLLAGGPNEQYF.

The chain links TRBV6-5 to TRBJ2-7; D not certain. V was trimmed by 6 bases and J by 3 bases, leaving 9 bases between them. The CDR3 spans 12 residues. The V gene's germline CDR1 is MNHEY and CDR2 SVGAGI. The CDR3 sequence is CASRSGGYEQYF. In DNA form, the CDR3 reads TGTGCCAGCAGATCGGGCGGCTACGAGCAGTACTTC.

With regard to this clone: Other DNA sequences in this sample translate to the same CDR3. The chain employs TRBV28 and TRBJ1-1; D not resolved. Trimming removed 6 bases from V and 1 base from J, with 6 bases in between. The CDR3 loop spans 12 amino acids. Germline loops: CDR1 MDHEN, CDR2 SYDVKM. The CDR3 reads CASSSRNTEAFF. The CDR3 DNA reads as TGTGCCAGCAGCTCTAGGAACACTGAAGCTTTCTTT.

The chain employs TRBV9 and TRBJ2-1, with 15 bases that match TRBD2. Trimming took 4 bases from V and 5 from J; bases not matched to a gene: 7. CDR1 is SGDLS, CDR2 YYNGEE, per germline. CDR3 size: 17 residues. CDR3 DNA sequence: TGTGCCAGCAGCACCGGACTAGCGGGAGGGACAAACAATGAGCAGTTCTTC. Its translation is CASSTGLAGGTNNEQFF.

The CDR3: CAWSGGTSGRFYNEQFF. For the CDR3, the DNA is TGTGCCTGGAGTGGCGGGACTAGCGGGAGGTTTTACAATGAGCAGTTCTTC. The rearrangement joins TRBV30 to TRBJ2-1; TRBD2 aligns across 15 bases. V shed 1 base and J 4 bases; nucleotides not matched to a gene: 5. Germline-derived CDR1 and CDR2 are GTSNPN and SVGIG (reference sequence). The CDR3 runs to 17 residues. The whole variable domain, remainder taken from reference TRBV30 and TRBJ2-1, is SQTIHQWPATLVQPVGSPLSLECTVEGTSNPNLYWYRQAAGRGLQLLFYSVGIGQISSEVPQNLSASRPQDRQFILSSKKLLLSDSGFYLCAWSGGTSGRFYNEQFFGPGTRLTVL.

V gene TRBV4-1 combines with J gene TRBJ2-7; 11 nucleotides match TRBD2. CDR3 length: 15 residues. Unmatched junction bases numbered 7, after V lost 6 bases and J lost 3 bases. From germline, CDR1 is MGHRA and CDR2 YSYEKL. The CDR3 DNA sequence: TGCGCCAGCAGACCAACCGGGACTAGCGGCTACGAGCAGTACTTC. This sequence encodes CASRPTGTSGYEQYF.

This clone has a single count. The chain is built from TRBV10-1 and TRBJ2-7, with D perhaps TRBD1 (5 bases). V lost 2 bases and J lost 3, with 8 bases in between. CDR3 length: 13 amino acids. CDR1 is WNHNN, CDR2 SYGVQD, per germline (reference sequence). This chain's CDR3 is CASSEGARYEQYF. CDR3 coding DNA: TGCGCCAGCAGTGAGGGGGCCCGCTACGAGCAGTACTTC.

This clone has only a few counts. The V call is TRBV30, the J call TRBJ1-5; D is ambiguous. The CDR3 runs to 14 residues. CDR1 and CDR2 from the germline V gene are GTSNPN and SVGIG (reference sequence). Trimming shortened V by 0 bases and J by 4 bases, and 10 bases separated the two germline ends. This CDR3 is CAWSVRAPNQPQHF. The CDR3 DNA sequence: TGTGCCTGGAGTGTACGGGCACCTAATCAGCCCCAGCATTTT.

This clone has only one observation. The rearrangement uses TRBV28 and TRBJ1-5; 9 bases are shared with TRBD1. The CDR3 has 18 amino acids. Germline trimming cut 1 base from V and 3 bases from J; bases unmatched to any gene: 10. The germline V gene has CDR1 MDHEN and CDR2 SYDVKM. The CDR3 sequence: CASSLLLTGGIDNQPQHF. In DNA, the CDR3 is TGTGCCAGCAGTTTATTGTTGACAGGGGGTATCGACAATCAGCCCCAGCATTTT.

Here the CDR3 reads CEQGARDVAYEQYF. The CDR3 DNA sequence: TGTGAACAGGGGGCCCGGGACGTAGCCTACGAGCAGTACTTC. The gene calls are TRBV7-9 and TRBJ2-7; 9 positions agree with TRBD1. Germline V gene data show CDR1 as SEHNR and CDR2 as FQNEAQ (reference sequence). This CDR3 is 14 amino acids long.

The gene calls are TRBV6-5 and TRBJ2-6; TRBD1 matches 10 bases. V gave up 2 bases and J gave up 12 bases; unmatched junction bases: 1. Germline CDR1 reads MNHEY; CDR2 reads SVGAGI. This CDR3 is 13 amino acids long. The CDR3 loop is CASSYRDRGVLTF. CDR3 sequence (DNA): TGTGCCAGCAGTTACAGGGACAGGGGCGTCCTGACTTTC.

The V and J genes are TRBV28 and TRBJ1-5; TRBD1 agrees at 7 bases. The CDR3 is 13 amino acids. The germline CDR1 and CDR2 sequences are MDHEN and SYDVKM. The V gene end was trimmed by 8 bases and the J gene end by 6 bases; junction bases not matched to a gene: 7. CDR3 in DNA: TGTGCCAGCTTTGACAGGGTCGGTCAGCCCCAGCATTTT. Its protein product is CASFDRVGQPQHF.

This chain connects TRBV7-2 to TRBJ2-3; D may match TRBD1 or TRBD2 (5 bases each). CDR1 SGHTA and CDR2 FQGNSA come from the germline V gene. This CDR3 is 16 amino acids long. V lost 5 bases to trimming and J lost 2 bases, with 17 bases between them. CDR3 in amino acids: CASSPYRGGNTDTQYF. Here the CDR3 DNA reads TGTGCCAGCAGCCCCTACCGGGGCGGCAACACAGATACGCAGTATTTT.

The chain carries TRBV5-6 and TRBJ2-3; D unclear. The CDR3 covers 18 residues. Germline CDR1 is SGHDT and CDR2 is YYEEEE. The V end lost 1 base, the J end lost 0 bases, and 18 bases lay between the germline ends. CDR3 DNA sequence: TGTGCCAGCAGCTTGATCTTTAGCCTAACCTCTAGCACAGATACGCAGTATTTT. It specifies CASSLIFSLTSSTDTQYF.

V usage is TRBV28 and J usage is TRBJ2-7; TRBD1 matches 8 bases. There are 14 residues in the CDR3. The trim removed 7 bases at V and 5 bases at J, leaving 10 bases unmatched. Germline CDR1 reads MDHEN; CDR2 reads SYDVKM. The CDR3 is CASTTPIRGHEQYF. The DNA for the CDR3 is TGTGCCAGCACTACACCAATCAGGGGGCACGAGCAGTACTTC.

The chain is built from TRBV5-1 and TRBJ1-1; TRBD1 aligns across 8 bases. V lost 7 bases, J lost 0 bases, and 5 bases stayed unmatched. Per the germline V gene, CDR1 is SGHRS and CDR2 is YFSETQ. The CDR3 is made up of 14 amino acids. The DNA of the CDR3 is TGCGCCAGCCGTCCAGGGGGCCTGAACACTGAAGCTTTCTTT. Its translation: CASRPGGLNTEAFF.

This clone was recorded once. The chain is built from TRBV5-1 and TRBJ1-2; TRBD1 aligns across 8 bases. The CDR3 spans 14 residues. V gave up 2 bases and J gave up 6 bases; unmatched junction bases: 6. Germline CDR1 is SGHRS and CDR2 is YFSETQ. CDR3 amino acids: CASSFDRGSDGYTF. CDR3 coding DNA: TGCGCCAGCAGCTTTGACAGGGGCTCGGATGGCTACACCTTC.

As regards this clone: At the DNA level, this CDR3 is encoded by other sequences in the same sample as well. V and J are TRBV30 and TRBJ1-3; tentatively, D is TRBD1 (5 bases). Germline CDR1 reads GTSNPN; CDR2 reads SVGIG (reference sequence). The CDR3 runs 13 residues. V lost 5 bases to trimming and J lost 0 bases, with 8 bases between them. CDR3 DNA sequence: TGTGCCTGGGACGACAGCTCTGGAAACACCATATATTTT. As protein: CAWDDSSGNTIYF.

This chain links TRBV7-8 with TRBJ2-2; tentatively, D is TRBD1 (5 bases). The CDR3 loop spans 14 amino acids. The V and J ends lost 4 bases and 4 bases respectively, with 10 bases between them. Germline V gene sequence: CDR1 SGHVS, CDR2 FQNEAQ. In nucleotides, the CDR3 is TGTGCCAGCAGCTCTGACAGAAGCACCGGGGAGCTGTTTTTT. It specifies CASSSDRSTGELFF.

CDR3 region: CATSRLRGPNQPQHF. The CDR3, as DNA: TGTGCCACCAGCAGACTAAGGGGCCCCAATCAGCCCCAGCATTTT. The chain recombines TRBV15 with TRBJ1-5; TRBD1 is a possible D gene (5 bases). Germline V lookup: CDR1 LNHNV, CDR2 YYDKDF (reference sequence). There are 15 residues in the CDR3. Trimming cost V 2 bases and J 3 bases, with 11 bases left between them.

This chain joins TRBV9 and TRBJ2-5; 9 positions match TRBD1. Germline assignment: CDR1 SGDLS and CDR2 YYNGEE. J lost 4 bases, V lost 3 bases, and 4 bases had no gene match. The CDR3 extends over 14 amino acids. As DNA, the CDR3 is TGTGCCAGCAGCGGACCGACAGGGGGAGAGACCCAGTACTTC. Translating gives CASSGPTGGETQYF.

The rearrangement uses TRBV2 and TRBJ2-3, with TRBD1 matching over 9 bases. Trimming removed 6 bases from V and 6 bases from J; junction bases left unmatched: 4. The CDR3 sequence is 13 residues long. Germline V lookup: CDR1 SNHLY, CDR2 FYNNEI. The CDR3 nucleotides are TGTGCCAGCAGGGACAGGGGAAGGGATACGCAGTATTTT. Its translation: CASRDRGRDTQYF. The full variable domain, its missing parts supplied by reference TRBV2 and TRBJ2-3, is EPEVTQTPSHQVTQMGQEVILRCVPISNHLYFYWYRQILGQKVEFLVSFYNNEISEKSEIFDDQFSVERPDGSNFTLKIRSTKLEDSAMYFCASRDRGRDTQYFGPGTRLTVL.

The gene calls are TRBV19 and TRBJ2-6; TRBD1 aligns across 8 bases. CDR1 and CDR2 (germline): LNHDA, SQIVND (reference sequence). With 5 bases clipped from V and 4 bases from J, the junction kept 10 bases outside the gene matches. CDR3 length equals 17 residues. Here the CDR3 reads CASSVVRGRSGANVLTF. The CDR3 coding sequence is TGTGCCAGTAGTGTCGTCAGGGGGCGGTCAGGGGCCAACGTCCTGACTTTC.

The rearrangement links TRBV6-1 to TRBJ2-7, with TRBD1 identical over 10 bases. Germline V gives CDR1 MNHNS, CDR2 SASEGT. The CDR3 runs 13 residues. After removal of 5 bases from V and 9 bases from J, the junction contained 7 bases not matched to a gene. The CDR3 spells CASSRDRGYWQYF. The DNA of the CDR3 is TGTGCCAGCAGTAGGGACAGGGGTTATTGGCAGTACTTC.

The chain couples TRBV7-6 to TRBJ2-3; maybe TRBD2 (6 bases). The CDR3 is 18 residues long. CDR1 and CDR2 from the germline V gene are SGHVS and FNYEAQ. Trimming removed 2 bases from V and 6 bases from J, with 24 bases in between. CDR3 sequence: CASSLFWGETGGSDTQYF. The CDR3 nucleotides are TGTGCCAGCAGCTTATTCTGGGGGGAAACAGGAGGGTCCGATACGCAGTATTTT.